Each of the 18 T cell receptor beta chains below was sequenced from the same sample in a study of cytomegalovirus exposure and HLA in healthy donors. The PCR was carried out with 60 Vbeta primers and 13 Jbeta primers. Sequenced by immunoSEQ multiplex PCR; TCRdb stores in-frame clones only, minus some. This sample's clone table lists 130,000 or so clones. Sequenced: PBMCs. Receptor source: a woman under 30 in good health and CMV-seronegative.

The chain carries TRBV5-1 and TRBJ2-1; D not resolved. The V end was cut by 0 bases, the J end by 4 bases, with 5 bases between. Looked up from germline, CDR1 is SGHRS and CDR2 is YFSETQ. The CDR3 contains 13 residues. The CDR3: CASSLDGYNEQFF. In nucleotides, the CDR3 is TGCGCCAGCAGCTTGGACGGGTACAATGAGCAGTTCTTC.

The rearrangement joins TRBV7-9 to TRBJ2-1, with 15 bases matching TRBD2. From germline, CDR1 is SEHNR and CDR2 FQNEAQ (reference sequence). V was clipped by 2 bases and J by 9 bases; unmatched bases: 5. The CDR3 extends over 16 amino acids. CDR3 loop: CASSLSGLAGGGEQFF. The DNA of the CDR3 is TGTGCCAGCAGCTTATCGGGACTAGCGGGAGGTGGTGAGCAGTTCTTC.

Here the CDR3 reads CASRAGTGSNSPLHF. DNA for the CDR3: TGTGCCAGTAGGGCCGGGACAGGGAGTAATTCACCCCTCCACTTT. This sequence joins TRBV19 and TRBJ1-6, with 9 bases fitting TRBD1. Trimming at V came to 6 bases and at J to 6 bases, leaving 6 bases not matched to a gene. Germline CDR1 LNHDA, CDR2 SQIVND (reference sequence). The CDR3 length is 15 residues.

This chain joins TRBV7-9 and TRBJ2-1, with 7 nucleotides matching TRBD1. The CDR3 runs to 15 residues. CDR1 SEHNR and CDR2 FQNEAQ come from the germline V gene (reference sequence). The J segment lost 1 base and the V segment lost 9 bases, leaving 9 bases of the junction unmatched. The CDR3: CASPWPGQSYNEQFF. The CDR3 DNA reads TGTGCCAGTCCCTGGCCGGGACAGTCCTACAATGAGCAGTTCTTC.

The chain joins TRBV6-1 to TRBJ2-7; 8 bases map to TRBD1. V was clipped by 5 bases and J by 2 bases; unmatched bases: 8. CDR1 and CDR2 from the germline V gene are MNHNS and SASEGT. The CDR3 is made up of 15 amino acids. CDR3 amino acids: CASSTTGALTYEQYV. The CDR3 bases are TGTGCCAGCAGTACGACAGGGGCTCTGACCTACGAGCAGTACGTC.

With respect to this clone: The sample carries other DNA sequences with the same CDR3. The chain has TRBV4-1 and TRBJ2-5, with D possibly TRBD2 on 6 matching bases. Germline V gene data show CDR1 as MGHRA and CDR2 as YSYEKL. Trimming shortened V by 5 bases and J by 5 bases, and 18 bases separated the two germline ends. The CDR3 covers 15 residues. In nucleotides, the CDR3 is TGCGCCAGCAGCGGGATCCGGGAGTCCGTCGAGACCCAGTACTTC. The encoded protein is CASSGIRESVETQYF.

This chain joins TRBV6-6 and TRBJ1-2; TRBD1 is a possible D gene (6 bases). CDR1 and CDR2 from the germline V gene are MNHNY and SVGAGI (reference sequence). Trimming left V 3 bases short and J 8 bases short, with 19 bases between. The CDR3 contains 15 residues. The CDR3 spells CASSYSDRILGGYTF. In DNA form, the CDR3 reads TGTGCCAGCAGTTATTCGGACAGAATATTGGGGGGCTACACCTTC.

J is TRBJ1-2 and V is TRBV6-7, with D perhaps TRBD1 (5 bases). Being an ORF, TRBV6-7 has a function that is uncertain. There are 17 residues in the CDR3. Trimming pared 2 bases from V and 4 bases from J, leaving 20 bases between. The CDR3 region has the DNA TGTGCCAGCAGTTACAGCCCCGGCTCGGGGGTCGCCTATGGCTACACCTTC. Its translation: CASSYSPGSGVAYGYTF.

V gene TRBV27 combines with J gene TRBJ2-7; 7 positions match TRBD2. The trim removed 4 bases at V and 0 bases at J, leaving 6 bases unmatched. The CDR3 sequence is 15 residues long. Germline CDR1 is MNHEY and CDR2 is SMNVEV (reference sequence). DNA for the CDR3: TGTGCCAGCAGTTATCAAAGCGGGGTCTCCTACGAGCAGTACTTC. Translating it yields CASSYQSGVSYEQYF.

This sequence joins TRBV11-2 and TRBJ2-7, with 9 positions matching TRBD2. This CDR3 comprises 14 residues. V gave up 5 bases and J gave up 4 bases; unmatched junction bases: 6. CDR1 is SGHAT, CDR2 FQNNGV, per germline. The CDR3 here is CASSEWGLAYEQYF. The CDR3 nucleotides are TGTGCCAGCAGCGAATGGGGACTAGCTTACGAGCAGTACTTC.

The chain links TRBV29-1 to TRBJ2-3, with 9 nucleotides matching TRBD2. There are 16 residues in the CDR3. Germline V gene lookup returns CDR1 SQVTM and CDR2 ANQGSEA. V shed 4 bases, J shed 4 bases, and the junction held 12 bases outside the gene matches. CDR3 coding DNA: TGCAGCGTTGGCTCCGTTCATAGCGGGAGCCCAGATACGCAGTATTTT. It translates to CSVGSVHSGSPDTQYF.

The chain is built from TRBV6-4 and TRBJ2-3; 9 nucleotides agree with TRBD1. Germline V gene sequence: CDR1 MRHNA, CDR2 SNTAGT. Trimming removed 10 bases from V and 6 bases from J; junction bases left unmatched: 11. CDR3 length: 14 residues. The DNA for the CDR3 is TGTGCCACCTCGGACAGGGGCGCGGGTGATACGCAGTATTTT. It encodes CATSDRGAGDTQYF.

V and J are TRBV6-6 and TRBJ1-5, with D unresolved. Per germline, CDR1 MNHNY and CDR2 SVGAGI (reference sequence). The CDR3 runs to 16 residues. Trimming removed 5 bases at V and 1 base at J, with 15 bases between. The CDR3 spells CASSASGAGSNQPQHF. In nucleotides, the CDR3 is TGTGCCAGCAGTGCTTCTGGAGCGGGGAGCAATCAGCCCCAGCATTTT.

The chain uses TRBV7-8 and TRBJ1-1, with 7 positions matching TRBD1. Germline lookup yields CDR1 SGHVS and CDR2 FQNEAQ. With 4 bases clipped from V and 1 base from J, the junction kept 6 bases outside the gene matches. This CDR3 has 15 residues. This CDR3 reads CASSSGTDSNTEAFF. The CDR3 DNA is TGTGCCAGCAGCTCCGGGACAGATTCGAACACTGAAGCTTTCTTT.

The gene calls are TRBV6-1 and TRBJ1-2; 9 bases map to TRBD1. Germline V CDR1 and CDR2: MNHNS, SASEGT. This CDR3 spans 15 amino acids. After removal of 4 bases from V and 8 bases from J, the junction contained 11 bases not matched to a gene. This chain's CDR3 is CASSGADRGSWGYTF. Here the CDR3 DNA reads TGTGCCAGCAGTGGTGCCGACAGGGGGAGCTGGGGCTACACCTTC.

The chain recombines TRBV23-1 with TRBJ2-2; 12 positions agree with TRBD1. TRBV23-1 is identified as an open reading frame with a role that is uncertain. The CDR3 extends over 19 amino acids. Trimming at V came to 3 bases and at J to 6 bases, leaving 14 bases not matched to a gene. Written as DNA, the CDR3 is TGCGCCAGCAGTCACGCCTCCTGGGGACAGGGGGCTGCGTCCGGGGAGCTGTTTTTT. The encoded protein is CASSHASWGQGAASGELFF.

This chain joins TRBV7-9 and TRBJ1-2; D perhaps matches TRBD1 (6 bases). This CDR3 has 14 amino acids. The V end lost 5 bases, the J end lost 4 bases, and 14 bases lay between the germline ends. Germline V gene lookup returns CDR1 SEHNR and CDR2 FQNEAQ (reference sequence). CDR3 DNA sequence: TGTGCCAGCAGCGAAGAGGGGGTGGGCTATGGCTACACCTTC. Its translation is CASSEEGVGYGYTF.

In nucleotides, the CDR3 is TGTGCCAGCAGATTGCTAGGGGCAGACTATGGCTACACCTTC. Its protein is CASRLLGADYGYTF. The rearrangement joins TRBV6-5 to TRBJ1-2; tentative D call: TRBD1 (5 bases). V gave up 6 bases and J gave up 3 bases, with 14 bases separating them. Germline-derived CDR1 and CDR2 are MNHEY and SVGAGI. The CDR3 loop spans 14 amino acids.